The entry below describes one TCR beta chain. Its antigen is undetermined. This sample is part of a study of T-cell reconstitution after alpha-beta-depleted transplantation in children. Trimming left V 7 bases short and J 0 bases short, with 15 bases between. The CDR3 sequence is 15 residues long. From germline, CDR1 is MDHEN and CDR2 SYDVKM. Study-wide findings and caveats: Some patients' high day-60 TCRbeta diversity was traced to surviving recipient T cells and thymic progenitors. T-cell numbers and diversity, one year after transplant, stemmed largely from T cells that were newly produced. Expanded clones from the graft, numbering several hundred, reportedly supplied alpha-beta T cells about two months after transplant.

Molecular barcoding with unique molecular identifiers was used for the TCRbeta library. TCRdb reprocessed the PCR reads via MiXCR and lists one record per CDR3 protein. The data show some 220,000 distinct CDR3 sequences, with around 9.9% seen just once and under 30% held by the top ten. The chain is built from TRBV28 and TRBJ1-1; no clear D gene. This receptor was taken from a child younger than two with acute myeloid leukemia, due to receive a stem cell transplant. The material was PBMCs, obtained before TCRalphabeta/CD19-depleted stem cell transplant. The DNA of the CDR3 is TGTGCCAGCAACACGGACGGAACCATGAACACTGAAGCTTTCTTT. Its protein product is CASNTDGTMNTEAFF.